This T cell receptor (beta chain) comes out of a study of cytotoxic CD8 clonotypes in ibrutinib-treated CLL. A few counts support this clone. Its specificity is unknown. Overall study findings and caveats: Clonality went up at the time of ibrutinib response, stayed stable in sustained remission, and later dropped back toward its baseline level at progression.

V was pared by 2 bases and J by 6 bases, with 13 bases between. Germline loops: CDR1 MNHEY, CDR2 SVGAGI. There are 15 residues in the CDR3. Here immunoSEQ multiplex PCR was the method, and the copy in TCRdb shows in-frame clones only, minus some. The table includes 40,000 to 55,000 clones, less than 90% detected once. The rearrangement uses TRBV6-5 and TRBJ2-2; D might be TRBD1 (6 bases). This TCR was sampled from a human donor with chronic lymphocytic leukemia. The sample was PBMCs, taken after 24 months of ibrutinib treatment. DNA of the CDR3: TGTGCCAGCAGTTACCTCAGGGGTGTGTCCGGGGAGCTGTTTTTT. It translates to CASSYLRGVSGELFF.